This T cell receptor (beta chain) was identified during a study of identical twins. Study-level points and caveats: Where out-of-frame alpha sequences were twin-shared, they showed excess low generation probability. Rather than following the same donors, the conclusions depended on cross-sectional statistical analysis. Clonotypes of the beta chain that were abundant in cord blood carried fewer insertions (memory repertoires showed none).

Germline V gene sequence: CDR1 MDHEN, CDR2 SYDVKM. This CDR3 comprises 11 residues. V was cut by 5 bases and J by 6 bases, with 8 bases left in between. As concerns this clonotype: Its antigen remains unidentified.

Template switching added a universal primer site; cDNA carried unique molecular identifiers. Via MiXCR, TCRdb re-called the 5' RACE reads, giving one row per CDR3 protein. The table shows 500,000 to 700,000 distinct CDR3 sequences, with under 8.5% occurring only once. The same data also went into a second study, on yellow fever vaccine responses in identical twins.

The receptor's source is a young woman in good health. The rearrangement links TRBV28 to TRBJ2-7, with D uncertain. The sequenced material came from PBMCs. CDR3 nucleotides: TGTGCCAGCAGTCTACCCCCCGAGCAGTACTTC. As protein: CASSLPPEQYF.